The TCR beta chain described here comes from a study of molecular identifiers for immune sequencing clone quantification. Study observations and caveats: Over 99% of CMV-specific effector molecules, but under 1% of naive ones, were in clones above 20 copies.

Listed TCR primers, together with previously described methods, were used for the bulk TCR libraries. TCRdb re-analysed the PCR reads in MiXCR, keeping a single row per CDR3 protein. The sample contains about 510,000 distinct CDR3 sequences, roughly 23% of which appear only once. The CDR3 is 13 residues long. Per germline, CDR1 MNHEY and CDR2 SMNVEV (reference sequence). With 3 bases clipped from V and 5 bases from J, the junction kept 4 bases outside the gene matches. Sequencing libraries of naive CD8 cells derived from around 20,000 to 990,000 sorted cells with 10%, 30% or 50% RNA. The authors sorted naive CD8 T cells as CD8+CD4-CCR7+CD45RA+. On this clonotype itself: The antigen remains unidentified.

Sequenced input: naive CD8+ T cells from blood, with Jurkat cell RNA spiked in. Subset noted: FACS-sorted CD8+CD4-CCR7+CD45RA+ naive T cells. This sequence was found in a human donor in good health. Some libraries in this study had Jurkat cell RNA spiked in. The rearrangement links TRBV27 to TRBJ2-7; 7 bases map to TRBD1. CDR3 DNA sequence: TGTGCCAGCAGTTTCAACGACAGGGACGAGCAGTACTTC. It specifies CASSFNDRDEQYF.